This TCR beta chain was found in a study of OX40 agonist ivuxolimab in advanced cancers. Background for the entire study: Ivuxolimab was a fully human IgG2 agonistic monoclonal antibody targeting the costimulatory receptor OX40 (CD134). Intravenous ivuxolimab was administered to patients every 2 weeks at six dose levels: 0.01, 0.1, 0.3, 1.5, 3 and 10 mg/kg. Among the approximately 50 dose-escalation patients, approximately 20 had hepatocellular carcinoma, about 15 melanoma, 9 renal cell carcinoma and 9 head and neck cancer. In the dose-escalation cohort, over 65% of patients were male, and the mean age was approximately 55 years, with a range of roughly 20 to 79. Patients were allowed to have had prior anti-PD-1, anti-PD-L1 or anti-CTLA-4 therapy, and 40% of the dose-escalation patients had previously received checkpoint inhibitors. Partial responses were achieved by three dose-escalation patients, of whom one had hepatocellular carcinoma and two had cutaneous melanoma. Peripheral TCRbeta sequencing was intended to test whether TCR sequence diversity was altered and clonal T-cell expansion was caused by ivuxolimab. The paper describes the monotherapy dose-escalation part (N of about 47 patients) of the phase I trial of ivuxolimab. What the authors observed across the whole study: After ivuxolimab, expanded clones were on average more numerous among CD8+ T cells than among CD4+ T cells. Which antigens the clonally expanded peripheral T cells were specific for was not determined. Low levels of normalized T-cell clonal expansion were also seen in some patients who did not respond. In the 0.1-3.0 mg/kg groups, partial responders had among the lowest normalized peripheral clonal expansion, particularly in CD8+ T cells. Clonal expansion of both CD4+ and CD8+ blood T cells was observed from baseline to week 6 at doses 0.1 to 3.0 mg/kg.

Genomic DNA was extracted from sorted cells for sequencing of the TCRbeta CDR3 region. TCRbeta CDR3 regions were sequenced using the immunoSEQ Assay. TCRdb obtained this table from immuneACCESS and retained in-frame rearrangements with V and J assigned. These tables miss some clones; where compared with another copy, unresolved V genes account for less than half of the shortfall, and the remainder is unexplained. The sample table contains under 150,000 clones; only one count was recorded for 75% to 90% of them. The ten largest clones capture about 0.55% of the sample. Patients with a history of autoimmune disease or receiving systemic immunosuppression were excluded from the trial. Peripheral blood for TCR sequencing was collected from all dose cohorts at baseline, on cycle 4 day 1, and on cycle 7 day 1. The samples were taken from a phase I, first-in-human, multicenter, open-label dose-escalation trial of ivuxolimab. Adults with locally advanced or metastatic head and neck squamous cell, hepatocellular, melanoma or renal cell carcinoma were enrolled in the trial. Before TCR sequencing, CD4+ T cells and CD8+ T cells were sorted from peripheral blood as separate populations.

In the case of this clone: Its target antigen remains unknown. One base away there is no much larger clone; base qualities are not given.

Taken from the germline V gene, the CDR1 and CDR2 loops are MNHNS and SASEGT. Relative to germline, V is missing 6 bases and J is missing 14 bases, with 8 bases of the junction outside any gene match. The CDR3 has 14 amino acids, counting the end cysteine and phenylalanine. Solely the CDR3 DNA is kept, with 42 bases framed from the first base. The starting material was CD4+ or CD8+ T cells sorted from blood, obtained in a trial of the OX40 agonist ivuxolimab. The rearranged segments are TRBV6-1 and TRBJ2-1; 15 of the junction bases match TRBD2. The source of this sequence is an adult with an advanced solid tumor such as melanoma, head and neck, liver or kidney cancer. CDR3 loop: CASRPGLAGGGEFF. The DNA reads as follows: TGTGCCAGCAGGCCGGGACTAGCGGGGGGTGGGGAGTTCTTC.